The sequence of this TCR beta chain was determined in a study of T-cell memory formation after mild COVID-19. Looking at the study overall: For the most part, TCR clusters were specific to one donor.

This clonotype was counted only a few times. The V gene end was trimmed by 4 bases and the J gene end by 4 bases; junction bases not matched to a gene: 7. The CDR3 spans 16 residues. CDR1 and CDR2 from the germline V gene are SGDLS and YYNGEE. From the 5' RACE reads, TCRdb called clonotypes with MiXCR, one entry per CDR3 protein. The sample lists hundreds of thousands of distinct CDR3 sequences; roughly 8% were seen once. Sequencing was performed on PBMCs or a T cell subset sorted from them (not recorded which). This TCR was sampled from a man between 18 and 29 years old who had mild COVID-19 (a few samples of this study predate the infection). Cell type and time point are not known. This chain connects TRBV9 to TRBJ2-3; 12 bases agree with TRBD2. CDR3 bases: TGTGCCAGCAGCCCCTCCCCTAGCGGGGGGGCAGATACGCAGTATTTT. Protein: CASSPSPSGGADTQYF.